These T cell receptor beta chains were read from a single sample in a study of T cells after posttransplantation cyclophosphamide. Sequencing used immunoSEQ multiplex PCR; TCRdb keeps in-frame clones, though not all of them. The sample gives some 21,000 clones, around 98% of which show up once; about 0.13% is in the top ten. The sample comprised naive CD8+ T cells sorted from PBMCs. These receptor sequences come from a man in his forties or fifties in good health, CMV-negative, and a related stem cell transplant donor. Each CDR3 is given with its conserved first and last residue. The order of the fields is clone size, J gene, V gene, D gene, CDR3 protein, CDR3 DNA. D genes are given only for firm matches. The size entry is marked missing in some rows and otherwise reads once, few, many or a size class.

clone size: -
J gene: TRBJ2-1
V gene: TRBV19
D gene: -
CDR3 protein: CASTSLAASPYNEQFF
CDR3 DNA: TGTGCCAGTACCTCGTTAGCAGCGTCCCCTTACAATGAGCAGTTCTTC

clone size: -
J gene: TRBJ2-1
V gene: TRBV2
D gene: TRBD2
CDR3 protein: CASTGTSGGLEQFF
CDR3 DNA: TGTGCCAGCACCGGGACTAGCGGAGGTTTGGAGCAGTTCTTC

clone size: -
J gene: TRBJ1-5
V gene: TRBV4-1
D gene: -
CDR3 protein: CASSQEPGNQPQHF
CDR3 DNA: TGCGCCAGCAGCCAAGAGCCGGGGAATCAGCCCCAGCATTTT

clone size: -
J gene: TRBJ2-7
V gene: TRBV29-1
D gene: TRBD2
CDR3 protein: CSVEGGGRAYEQYF
CDR3 DNA: TGCAGCGTTGAGGGGGGCGGGAGGGCCTACGAGCAGTACTTC

clone size: -
J gene: TRBJ1-5
V gene: TRBV7-9
D gene: -
CDR3 protein: CASSLAGQPQHF
CDR3 DNA: TGTGCCAGCAGCTTAGCCGGGCAGCCCCAGCATTTT

clone size: -
J gene: TRBJ2-5
V gene: TRBV5-5
D gene: -
CDR3 protein: CASSSYKNEETQYF
CDR3 DNA: TGTGCCAGCAGCTCGTATAAAAATGAAGAGACCCAGTACTTC

clone size: -
J gene: TRBJ2-1
V gene: TRBV7-8
D gene: -
CDR3 protein: CASTVRGSIYNEQFF
CDR3 DNA: TGTGCCAGCACTGTCAGGGGTTCGATATACAATGAGCAGTTCTTC

clone size: -
J gene: TRBJ1-5
V gene: TRBV30
D gene: -
CDR3 protein: CAWSQGSNQPQHF
CDR3 DNA: TGTGCCTGGAGTCAGGGAAGCAATCAGCCCCAGCATTTT

clone size: once
J gene: TRBJ1-1
V gene: TRBV9
D gene: -
CDR3 protein: CASSDRTTGLEAFF
CDR3 DNA: TGTGCCAGCAGCGATAGAACTACAGGCCTCGAAGCTTTCTTT

clone size: -
J gene: TRBJ2-7
V gene: TRBV27
D gene: -
CDR3 protein: CASSFLGQAQSYEQYF
CDR3 DNA: TGTGCCAGCAGTTTTCTGGGACAAGCCCAATCCTACGAGCAGTACTTC

clone size: -
J gene: TRBJ2-7
V gene: TRBV11-2
D gene: TRBD1
CDR3 protein: CASSLGTGGYEQYF
CDR3 DNA: TGTGCCAGCAGCTTAGGGACAGGGGGCTACGAGCAGTACTTC

clone size: -
J gene: TRBJ1-3
V gene: TRBV6-1
D gene: -
CDR3 protein: CASSEEKGRGNTIYF
CDR3 DNA: TGTGCCAGCAGTGAAGAGAAGGGGAGGGGAAACACCATATATTTT

clone size: -
J gene: TRBJ2-5
V gene: TRBV28
D gene: -
CDR3 protein: CATQRTGLYQETQYF
CDR3 DNA: TGTGCCACCCAGCGTACAGGGCTGTACCAAGAGACCCAGTACTTC

clone size: -
J gene: TRBJ2-1
V gene: TRBV10-1
D gene: TRBD1
CDR3 protein: CASSGGPEQFF
CDR3 DNA: TGCGCCAGTTCAGGGGGTCCTGAGCAGTTCTTC

clone size: -
J gene: TRBJ1-1
V gene: TRBV10-2
D gene: -
CDR3 protein: CASSESRGGTEAFF
CDR3 DNA: TGCGCCAGCAGTGAGTCTCGAGGGGGAACTGAAGCTTTCTTT

clone size: -
J gene: TRBJ1-2
V gene: TRBV25-1
D gene: -
CDR3 protein: CASSDPTEGDWRYGYTF
CDR3 DNA: TGTGCCAGCAGTGACCCCACCGAGGGGGATTGGCGCTATGGCTACACCTTC

clone size: -
J gene: TRBJ2-7
V gene: TRBV7-9
D gene: TRBD1
CDR3 protein: CASSTTFGTESYEQYF
CDR3 DNA: TGTGCCAGCAGCACTACTTTTGGGACAGAGTCCTACGAGCAGTACTTC

clone size: -
J gene: TRBJ2-7
V gene: TRBV2
D gene: TRBD1
CDR3 protein: CASSPGQGTAEQYF
CDR3 DNA: TGTGCCAGCAGTCCGGGACAGGGTACGGCCGAGCAGTACTTC

clone size: -
J gene: TRBJ2-1
V gene: TRBV4-1
D gene: -
CDR3 protein: CASSQESGAQSNEQFF
CDR3 DNA: TGCGCCAGCAGCCAAGAAAGCGGAGCGCAGTCCAATGAGCAGTTCTTC

clone size: -
J gene: TRBJ2-1
V gene: TRBV4-3
D gene: TRBD2
CDR3 protein: CASSQDRLAGANEQFF
CDR3 DNA: TGCGCCAGCAGCCAAGATAGACTAGCGGGAGCCAATGAGCAGTTCTTC

clone size: -
J gene: TRBJ2-3
V gene: TRBV2
D gene: -
CDR3 protein: CASSDPAKRATDTQYF
CDR3 DNA: TGTGCCAGCAGTGACCCCGCTAAGCGGGCCACAGATACGCAGTATTTT

clone size: -
J gene: TRBJ1-1
V gene: TRBV6-4
D gene: -
CDR3 protein: CASSDAGPAGKTEAFF
CDR3 DNA: TGTGCCAGCAGTGACGCCGGGCCGGCGGGAAAAACTGAAGCTTTCTTT

clone size: -
J gene: TRBJ1-3
V gene: TRBV30
D gene: TRBD1
CDR3 protein: CAWRSDREVDTIYF
CDR3 DNA: TGTGCCTGGAGATCTGACAGGGAGGTAGACACCATATATTTT

clone size: -
J gene: TRBJ2-7
V gene: TRBV5-6
D gene: TRBD1
CDR3 protein: CASSLGGTVYEQYF
CDR3 DNA: TGTGCCAGCAGCTTGGGAGGGACAGTCTACGAGCAGTACTTC

clone size: -
J gene: TRBJ1-1
V gene: TRBV19
D gene: TRBD1
CDR3 protein: CASSQPGTGIDEAFF
CDR3 DNA: TGTGCCAGTAGCCAACCCGGGACAGGGATAGATGAAGCTTTCTTT

clone size: once
J gene: TRBJ2-7
V gene: TRBV27
D gene: TRBD2
CDR3 protein: CASRGLSSYEQYF
CDR3 DNA: TGTGCCAGCCGGGGACTATCCTCCTACGAGCAGTACTTC

clone size: -
J gene: TRBJ1-1
V gene: TRBV19
D gene: TRBD1
CDR3 protein: CASSIIGTVGILNTEAFF
CDR3 DNA: TGTGCCAGTAGTATTATCGGGACAGTAGGAATCTTGAACACTGAAGCTTTCTTT

clone size: -
J gene: TRBJ2-7
V gene: TRBV15
D gene: -
CDR3 protein: CATSSDREVYEQYF
CDR3 DNA: TGTGCCACCAGCAGCGACAGGGAGGTGTACGAGCAGTACTTC

clone size: once
J gene: TRBJ1-2
V gene: TRBV7-9
D gene: -
CDR3 protein: CASSLGDNYGYTF
CDR3 DNA: TGTGCCAGCAGCTTAGGAGATAACTATGGCTACACCTTC

clone size: -
J gene: TRBJ1-5
V gene: TRBV28
D gene: TRBD1
CDR3 protein: CASSLGGGANQPQHF
CDR3 DNA: TGTGCCAGCAGTTTAGGAGGGGGCGCGAATCAGCCCCAGCATTTT

clone size: -
J gene: TRBJ1-1
V gene: TRBV6-1
D gene: -
CDR3 protein: CASSEVREMNTEAFF
CDR3 DNA: TGTGCCAGCAGTGAAGTACGGGAAATGAACACTGAAGCTTTCTTT

clone size: few
J gene: TRBJ2-5
V gene: TRBV18
D gene: TRBD2
CDR3 protein: CASSPLGLAGSQETQYF
CDR3 DNA: TGTGCCAGCTCACCGCTGGGACTAGCGGGGAGCCAAGAGACCCAGTACTTC

clone size: -
J gene: TRBJ2-7
V gene: TRBV10-3
D gene: TRBD1
CDR3 protein: CAIRDRNALGEEQYF
CDR3 DNA: TGTGCCATCAGGGACAGGAACGCCCTAGGTGAAGAGCAGTACTTC

clone size: -
J gene: TRBJ2-1
V gene: TRBV28
D gene: TRBD2
CDR3 protein: CASVLALGGEQFF
CDR3 DNA: TGTGCCAGCGTCCTAGCTCTGGGAGGGGAGCAGTTCTTC

clone size: -
J gene: TRBJ2-7
V gene: TRBV5-1
D gene: -
CDR3 protein: CASSLGWSDEQYF
CDR3 DNA: TGCGCCAGCAGCTTGGGGTGGTCGGACGAGCAGTACTTC

clone size: -
J gene: TRBJ2-7
V gene: TRBV9
D gene: TRBD1
CDR3 protein: CASSPRGTGAYEQYF
CDR3 DNA: TGTGCCAGCAGCCCGAGGGGGACAGGGGCTTACGAGCAGTACTTC

clone size: -
J gene: TRBJ2-7
V gene: TRBV6-1
D gene: -
CDR3 protein: CASIGQGGYEQYF
CDR3 DNA: TGTGCCAGCATAGGGCAGGGAGGCTACGAGCAGTACTTC

clone size: -
J gene: TRBJ1-1
V gene: TRBV29-1
D gene: -
CDR3 protein: CSVAGLQEAFF
CDR3 DNA: TGCAGCGTCGCGGGACTCCAAGAAGCTTTCTTT

clone size: -
J gene: TRBJ2-5
V gene: TRBV2
D gene: TRBD2
CDR3 protein: CASRYRLAAQETQYF
CDR3 DNA: TGTGCCAGCAGGTATCGACTAGCGGCACAAGAGACCCAGTACTTC

clone size: once
J gene: TRBJ2-2
V gene: TRBV27
D gene: TRBD2
CDR3 protein: CASSLGGGNTGELFF
CDR3 DNA: TGTGCCAGCAGTTTAGGCGGGGGGAACACCGGGGAGCTGTTTTTT

clone size: -
J gene: TRBJ1-4
V gene: TRBV7-6
D gene: TRBD1
CDR3 protein: CASSLGTGAGEKLFF
CDR3 DNA: TGTGCCAGCAGCTTAGGGACAGGGGCGGGCGAAAAACTGTTTTTT

clone size: -
J gene: TRBJ1-1
V gene: TRBV7-9
D gene: -
CDR3 protein: CASSSPERIAEAFF
CDR3 DNA: TGTGCCAGCAGCTCACCGGAGAGGATCGCTGAAGCTTTCTTT

clone size: -
J gene: TRBJ2-5
V gene: TRBV6-6
D gene: TRBD2
CDR3 protein: CASSRPGLAGETQYF
CDR3 DNA: TGTGCCAGCAGTCGGCCGGGACTAGCGGGAGAGACCCAGTACTTC

clone size: -
J gene: TRBJ2-1
V gene: TRBV11-2
D gene: TRBD2
CDR3 protein: CASSFWGSGSSEGNEQFF
CDR3 DNA: TGTGCCAGCAGCTTCTGGGGTAGCGGGAGTAGTGAGGGGAATGAGCAGTTCTTC

clone size: -
J gene: TRBJ2-1
V gene: TRBV7-8
D gene: -
CDR3 protein: CASSLRGRGGDEQFF
CDR3 DNA: TGTGCCAGCAGCTTGAGGGGACGTGGAGGGGATGAGCAGTTCTTC

clone size: -
J gene: TRBJ1-5
V gene: TRBV11-2
D gene: -
CDR3 protein: CASSLTSGLGNQPQHF
CDR3 DNA: TGTGCCAGCAGCTTAACATCAGGGCTCGGCAATCAGCCCCAGCATTTT